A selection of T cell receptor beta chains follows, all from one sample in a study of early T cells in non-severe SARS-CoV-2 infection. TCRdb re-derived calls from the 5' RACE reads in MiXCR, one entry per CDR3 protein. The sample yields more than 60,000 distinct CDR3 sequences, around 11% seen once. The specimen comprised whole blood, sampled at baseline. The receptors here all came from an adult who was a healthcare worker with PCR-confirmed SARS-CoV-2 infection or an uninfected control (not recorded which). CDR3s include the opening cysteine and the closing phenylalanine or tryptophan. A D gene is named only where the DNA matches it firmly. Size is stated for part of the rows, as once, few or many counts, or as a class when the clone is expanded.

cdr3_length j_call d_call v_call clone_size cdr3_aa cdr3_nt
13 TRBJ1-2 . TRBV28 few CASSFGPFYGYTF TGTGCCAGCAGTTTTGGGCCGTTCTATGGCTACACCTTC
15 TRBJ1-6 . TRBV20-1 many CSASKGSSYNSPLHF TGCAGTGCTAGTAAGGGGAGCTCCTATAATTCACCCCTCCACTTT
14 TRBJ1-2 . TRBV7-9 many CASSFLQGDYGYTF TGTGCCAGCAGCTTTCTTCAAGGGGACTATGGCTACACCTTC
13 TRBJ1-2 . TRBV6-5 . CASSSGRNYGYTF TGTGCCAGCAGTTCGGGGAGGAACTATGGCTACACCTTC
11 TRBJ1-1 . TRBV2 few CASSDWTEAFF TGTGCCAGCAGTGATTGGACGGAGGCTTTCTTT
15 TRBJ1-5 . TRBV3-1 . CASSLGQHSNQPQHF TGTGCCAGCAGCCTGGGGCAGCATAGCAATCAGCCCCAGCATTTT
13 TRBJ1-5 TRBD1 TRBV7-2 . CASSSRGNQPQHF TGTGCCAGCAGCTCCAGGGGGAATCAGCCCCAGCATTTT
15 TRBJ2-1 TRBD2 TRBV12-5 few CASGYRAGGYNEQFF TGTGCTAGTGGTTATCGAGCGGGGGGGTACAATGAGCAGTTCTTC
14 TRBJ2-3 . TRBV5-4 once CASSLGRAEDTQYF TGTGCCAGCAGCTTGGGCAGGGCCGAGGATACGCAGTATTTT
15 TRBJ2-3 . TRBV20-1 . CSARRGQMSTDTQYF TGCAGTGCTAGACGTGGACAGATGAGCACAGATACGCAGTATTTT
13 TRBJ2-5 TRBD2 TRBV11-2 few CASCLAGDETQYF TGTGCCAGTTGTCTAGCGGGGGATGAGACCCAGTACTTC
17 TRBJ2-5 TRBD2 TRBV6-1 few CASSERLAGVVQETQYF TGTGCCAGCTCAGAAAGGCTAGCGGGGGTAGTTCAAGAGACCCAGTACTTC
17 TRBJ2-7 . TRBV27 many CASSLIPGRRRSYEQYF TGTGCCAGCAGTTTAATCCCGGGCAGACGTCGCTCGTACGAGCAGTACTTC
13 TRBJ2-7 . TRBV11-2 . CASRPQGRYEQYF TGTGCCAGCAGGCCACAGGGGAGGTACGAGCAGTACTTC
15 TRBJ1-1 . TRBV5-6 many CASSPLGSEDTEAFF TGTGCCAGCAGCCCCCTAGGGTCGGAAGACACTGAAGCTTTCTTT
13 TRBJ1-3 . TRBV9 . CASSVGDRNTIYF TGTGCCAGCAGCGTAGGAGACAGAAACACCATATATTTT
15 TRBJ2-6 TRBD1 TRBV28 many CASSSRGPGANVLTF TGTGCCAGCAGTTCCAGGGGGCCCGGGGCCAACGTCCTGACTTTC
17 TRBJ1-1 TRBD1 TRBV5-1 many CASSWGTGFTMNTEAFF TGCGCCAGCAGCTGGGGGACAGGGTTTACGATGAACACTGAAGCTTTCTTT
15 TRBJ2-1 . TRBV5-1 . CASSLVANSYNEQFF TGCGCCAGCAGCTTGGTCGCGAACTCCTACAATGAGCAGTTCTTC
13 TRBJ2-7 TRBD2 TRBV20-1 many CSARSSGGYEQYF TGCAGTGCTAGGTCTAGCGGGGGCTACGAGCAGTACTTC
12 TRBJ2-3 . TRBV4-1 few CASSQDPGTQYF TGCGCCAGCAGCCAAGATCCGGGGACGCAGTATTTT
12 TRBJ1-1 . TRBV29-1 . CSVAGASAEAFF TGCAGCGTTGCGGGGGCTAGCGCTGAAGCTTTCTTT
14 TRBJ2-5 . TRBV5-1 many CASSSSSEHGTQYF TGCGCCAGCAGCTCATCATCGGAGCACGGGACCCAGTACTTC
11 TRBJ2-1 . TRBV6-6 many CASLGLNEQFF TGTGCCAGCCTGGGACTCAATGAGCAGTTCTTC
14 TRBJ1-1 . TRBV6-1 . CASSEGPWRAEAFF TGTGCCAGCAGTGAAGGACCCTGGAGGGCTGAAGCTTTCTTT
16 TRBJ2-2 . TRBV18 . CASSPRDPRPGGELFF TGTGCCAGCTCACCACGGGATCCCCGTCCCGGCGGGGAGCTGTTTTTT
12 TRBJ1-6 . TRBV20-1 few CSARATDSPLHF TGCAGTGCTAGGGCCACAGACTCACCCCTCCACTTT
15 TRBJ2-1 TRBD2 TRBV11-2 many CASSRGGTTYNEQFF TGTGCCAGCAGTCGAGGCGGGACTACCTACAATGAGCAGTTCTTC
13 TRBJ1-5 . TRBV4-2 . CASSQGHIQRQHF TGTGCCAGCAGCCAAGGGCACATTCAGCGCCAGCATTTT
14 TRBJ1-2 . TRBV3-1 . CASSPGQSRYGYTF TGTGCCAGCAGCCCCGGACAGAGCCGCTATGGCTACACCTTC
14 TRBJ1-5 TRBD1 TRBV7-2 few CASSFAGGKQPQHF TGTGCCAGCAGCTTCGCAGGGGGGAAACAGCCCCAGCATTTT
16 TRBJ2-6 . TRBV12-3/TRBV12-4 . CASSLTQRTGANVLTF TGTGCCAGCAGTTTAACCCAACGAACTGGGGCCAACGTCCTGACTTTC
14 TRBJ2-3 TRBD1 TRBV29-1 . CSVARGLSTDTQYF TGCAGCGTTGCCAGGGGGCTAAGCACAGATACGCAGTATTTT
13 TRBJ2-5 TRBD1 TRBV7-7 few CASSSDRGETQYF TGTGCTAGCAGCTCCGACAGGGGGGAGACCCAGTACTTC
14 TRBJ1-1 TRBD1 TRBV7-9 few CASSPDRVRTEAFF TGTGCCAGCAGCCCGGACAGGGTTCGGACTGAAGCTTTCTTT